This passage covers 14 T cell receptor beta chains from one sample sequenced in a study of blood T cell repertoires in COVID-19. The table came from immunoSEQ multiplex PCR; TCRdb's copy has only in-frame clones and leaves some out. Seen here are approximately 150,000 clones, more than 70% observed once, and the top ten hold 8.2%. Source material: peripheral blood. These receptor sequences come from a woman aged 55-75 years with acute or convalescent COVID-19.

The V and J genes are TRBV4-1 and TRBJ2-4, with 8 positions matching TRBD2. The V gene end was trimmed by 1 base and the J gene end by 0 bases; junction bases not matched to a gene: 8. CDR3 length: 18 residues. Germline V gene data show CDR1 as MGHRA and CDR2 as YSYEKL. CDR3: CASSQGVSGALAKNIQYF. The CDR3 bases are TGCGCCAGCAGCCAAGGGGTTAGCGGGGCACTAGCCAAAAACATTCAGTACTTC.

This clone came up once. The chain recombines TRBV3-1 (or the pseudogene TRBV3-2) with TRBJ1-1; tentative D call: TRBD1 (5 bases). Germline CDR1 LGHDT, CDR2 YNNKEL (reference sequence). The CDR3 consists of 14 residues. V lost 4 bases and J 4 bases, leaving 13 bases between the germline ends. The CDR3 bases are TGTGCCAGCAGCCCTCAGGGTCGGTTCACTGAAGCTTTCTTT. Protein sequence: CASSPQGRFTEAFF.

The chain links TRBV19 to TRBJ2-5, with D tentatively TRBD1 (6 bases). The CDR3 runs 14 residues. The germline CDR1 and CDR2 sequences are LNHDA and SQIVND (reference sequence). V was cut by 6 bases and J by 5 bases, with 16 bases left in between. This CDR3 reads CASSTQGSTETQYF. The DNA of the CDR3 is TGTGCCAGTAGCACCCAGGGGTCTACGGAGACCCAGTACTTC. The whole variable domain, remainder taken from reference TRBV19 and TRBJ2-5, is DGGITQSPKYLFRKEGQNVTLSCEQNLNHDAMYWYRQDPGQGLRLIYYSQIVNDFQKGDIAEGYSVSREKKESFPLTVTSAQKNPTAFYLCASSTQGSTETQYFGPGTRLLVL.

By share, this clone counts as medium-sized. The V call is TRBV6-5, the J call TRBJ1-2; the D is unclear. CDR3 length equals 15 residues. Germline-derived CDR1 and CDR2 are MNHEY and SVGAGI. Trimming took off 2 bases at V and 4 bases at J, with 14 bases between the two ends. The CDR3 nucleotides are TGTGCCAGCAGTTACGGCAATCCGGCGGGCTATGGCTACACCTTC. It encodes CASSYGNPAGYGYTF.

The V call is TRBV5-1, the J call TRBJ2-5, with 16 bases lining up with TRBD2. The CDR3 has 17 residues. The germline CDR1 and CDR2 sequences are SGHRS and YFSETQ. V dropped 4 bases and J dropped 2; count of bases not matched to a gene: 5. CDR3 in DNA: TGCGCCAGCAGCCCGGGACTAGCGGGGGGGGAACAAGAGACCCAGTACTTC. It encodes CASSPGLAGGEQETQYF.

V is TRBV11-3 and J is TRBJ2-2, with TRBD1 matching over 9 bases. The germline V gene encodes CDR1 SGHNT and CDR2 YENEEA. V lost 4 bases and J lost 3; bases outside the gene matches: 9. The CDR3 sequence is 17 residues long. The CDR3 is CASSSQPGQGHTGELFF. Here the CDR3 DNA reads TGTGCCAGCAGCTCACAACCGGGACAGGGACACACCGGGGAGCTGTTTTTT.

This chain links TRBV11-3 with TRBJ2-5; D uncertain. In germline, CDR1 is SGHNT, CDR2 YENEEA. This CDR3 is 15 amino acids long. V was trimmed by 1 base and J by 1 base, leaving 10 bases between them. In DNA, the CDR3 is TGTGCCAGCAGCTTAGTCGGTACTCGCCAAGAGACCCAGTACTTC. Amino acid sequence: CASSLVGTRQETQYF. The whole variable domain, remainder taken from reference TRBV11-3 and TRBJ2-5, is EAGVVQSPRYKIIEKKQPVAFWCNPISGHNTLYWYLQNLGQGPELLIRYENEEAVDDSQLPKDRFSAERLKGVDSTLKIQPAELGDSAVYLCASSLVGTRQETQYFGPGTRLLVL.

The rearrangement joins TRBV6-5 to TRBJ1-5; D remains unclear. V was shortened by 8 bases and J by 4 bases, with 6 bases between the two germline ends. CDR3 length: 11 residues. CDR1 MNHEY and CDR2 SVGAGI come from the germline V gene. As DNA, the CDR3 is TGTGCCAGCGGGCCAAATCAGCCCCAGCATTTT. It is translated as CASGPNQPQHF.

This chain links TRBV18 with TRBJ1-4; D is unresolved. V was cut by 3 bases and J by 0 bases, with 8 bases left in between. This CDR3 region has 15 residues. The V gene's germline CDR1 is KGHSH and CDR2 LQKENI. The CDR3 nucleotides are TGTGCCAGCTCACCGAGGGAAGCAACTAATGAAAAACTGTTTTTT. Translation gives CASSPREATNEKLFF.

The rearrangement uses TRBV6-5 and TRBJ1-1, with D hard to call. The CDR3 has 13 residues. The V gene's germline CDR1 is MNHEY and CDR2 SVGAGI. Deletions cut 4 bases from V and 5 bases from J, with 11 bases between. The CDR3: CASSFGVDTEAFF. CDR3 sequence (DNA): TGTGCCAGCAGTTTCGGGGTAGATACTGAAGCTTTCTTT.

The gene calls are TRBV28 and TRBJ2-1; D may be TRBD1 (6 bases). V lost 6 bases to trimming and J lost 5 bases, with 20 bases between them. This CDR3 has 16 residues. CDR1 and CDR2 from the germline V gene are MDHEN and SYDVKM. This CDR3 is CASSLVKTGTHNEQFF. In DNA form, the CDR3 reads TGTGCCAGCAGCCTCGTCAAGACAGGTACCCACAATGAGCAGTTCTTC.

CDR3 sequence: CASSPHTGWNYEQYF. The CDR3 DNA is TGTGCCAGCAGCCCACATACAGGGTGGAACTACGAGCAGTACTTC. The rearrangement links TRBV6-2 or TRBV6-3 to TRBJ2-7, with D perhaps matching TRBD1 (6 bases). The CDR3 contains 15 residues. Trimming took off 6 bases at V and 3 bases at J, with 18 bases between the two ends. Germline CDR1 reads MNHEY; CDR2 reads SVGEGT.

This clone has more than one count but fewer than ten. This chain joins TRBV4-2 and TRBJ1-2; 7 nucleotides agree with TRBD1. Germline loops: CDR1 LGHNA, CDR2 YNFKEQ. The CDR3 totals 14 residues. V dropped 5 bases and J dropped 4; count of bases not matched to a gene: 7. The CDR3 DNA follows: TGTGCCAGCAGCGGGGACAGAAATAGCTATGGCTACACCTTC. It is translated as CASSGDRNSYGYTF.

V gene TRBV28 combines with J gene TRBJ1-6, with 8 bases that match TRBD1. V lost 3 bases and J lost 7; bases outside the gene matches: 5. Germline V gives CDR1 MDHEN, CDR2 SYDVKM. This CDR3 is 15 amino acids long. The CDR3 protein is CASSLSDRANSPLHF. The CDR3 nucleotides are TGTGCCAGCAGTTTGTCGGACAGGGCCAATTCACCCCTCCACTTT.